This paragraph covers one T cell receptor beta chain sequence. This sample stems from a study of OX40 agonist ivuxolimab in advanced cancers. Data came from immunoSEQ multiplex PCR; TCRdb stores just in-frame clones and leaves some out. Of 45,000 to 55,000 clones in the sample, about four fifths were seen once. V shed 2 bases and J shed 0 bases, with 9 bases lying between them. The CDR3 has 14 residues. CDR1 and CDR2 from the germline V gene are SGHRS and YFSETQ. Sample: CD4+ or CD8+ T cells sorted from blood, taken in a trial of the OX40 agonist ivuxolimab. This rearrangement joins TRBV5-1 to TRBJ2-7; D unclear. This TCR derives from an adult with an advanced solid tumor such as melanoma, head and neck, liver or kidney cancer. The DNA of the CDR3 is TGCGCCAGCAGCTTTATAGGTGGCTCCTACGAGCAGTACTTC. It translates to CASSFIGGSYEQYF.